The TCR beta chain under discussion was sequenced for a study of T-cell reconstitution after alpha-beta-depleted transplantation in children. The V segment lost 0 bases and the J segment 0 bases; nucleotides outside the gene matches: 9. CDR1 is LGHNA and CDR2 is YNFKEQ in the germline V gene. This CDR3 has 19 amino acids. This clonotype was detected many times. Construction of the TCRbeta library involved unique molecular identifiers. Via MiXCR, TCRdb re-called the PCR reads, giving one row per CDR3 protein. The sample consists of 200,000 to 250,000 distinct CDR3 sequences, about 9.6% of them appearing once.

The chain combines TRBV4-2 with TRBJ2-7; TRBD2 matches at 12 bases. The input for sequencing was PBMCs from the stem cell graft donor, taken from the stem cell graft. The receptor was derived from a human donor who donated a stem cell graft to a child with SCID. The chain's CDR3 is CASSQEGASGGAGSYEQYF. The DNA of the CDR3 is TGTGCCAGCAGCCAAGAGGGGGCTAGCGGGGGGGCAGGCTCCTACGAGCAGTACTTC.